A selection of T cell receptor beta chains follows, all from one sample in a study of early T cells in non-severe SARS-CoV-2 infection. Via MiXCR, TCRdb re-called the 5' RACE reads, giving one row per CDR3 protein. The sample includes just over 65,000 distinct CDR3 sequences, about 12% seen only once; the top ten take roughly 8.7%. Sequencing was carried out using whole blood. The receptors derive from an adult who was a healthcare worker with PCR-confirmed SARS-CoV-2 infection or an uninfected control (not recorded which). Each CDR3 is given with its conserved first and last residue. A D gene is named only where the DNA matches it firmly. Clone size is stated in some rows and not others, as once, few, many or a class when expanded.

V	D	J	size	DNA	CDR3
TRBV7-9	-	TRBJ1-2	-	TGTGCCAGCAGGTTACGGGACTCCCAATTCTCCGGCTGGGATGGCTACACCTTC	CASRLRDSQFSGWDGYTF
TRBV29-1	TRBD2	TRBJ2-1	few	TGCAGCGGGAAACTGGCGGGAGGAGCGACTGAGCAGTTCTTC	CSGKLAGGATEQFF
TRBV7-2	-	TRBJ1-5	many	TGTGCCAGCAGCTTAGCGTCTGGAAATTCTCAGCCCCAGCATTTT	CASSLASGNSQPQHF
TRBV11-2	TRBD2	TRBJ2-2	-	TGTGCCAGCAGCCCCCGACTAGCGGGAAGCACCGGGGAGCTGTTTTTT	CASSPRLAGSTGELFF
TRBV12-5	-	TRBJ2-3	-	TGTGCTAGTCGTAGAGGGAGTTTTTTCACAGATACGCAGTATTTT	CASRRGSFFTDTQYF
TRBV11-2	-	TRBJ2-3	-	TGTGCCAGCAGCTCCCGGGCGTCGGCGGGCCGAGATACGCAGTATTTT	CASSSRASAGRDTQYF
TRBV7-3	-	TRBJ2-2	-	TGTGCCAGCAGAATAAGCAGGGCCACCGGGGAGCTGTTTTTT	CASRISRATGELFF
TRBV28	-	TRBJ1-2	many	TGTGCCAGCAGTTTAGCGGCGACAGGATACTATGGCTACACCTTC	CASSLAATGYYGYTF
TRBV6-2/TRBV6-3	-	TRBJ1-4	few	TGTGCCAGCCGAAAAGGGGAAAAACTGTTTTTT	CASRKGEKLFF
TRBV28	-	TRBJ1-6	-	TGTGCCAGCAGTTTACCGACAGGCCAAAATTCACCCCTCCACTTT	CASSLPTGQNSPLHF
TRBV6-5	TRBD2	TRBJ2-5	-	TGTGCCAGCAGTCGACTAGCGGGGGAAGAGACCCAGTACTTC	CASSRLAGEETQYF
TRBV28	TRBD2	TRBJ2-4	few	TGTGCCAGCAGTTTAATCTCGCTAGCGGGAAACATTCAGTACTTC	CASSLISLAGNIQYF
TRBV9	TRBD1	TRBJ2-7	-	TGTGCCAGCAGCGGTACCGGGACAGAGACCTACGAGCAGTACTTC	CASSGTGTETYEQYF
TRBV9	-	TRBJ2-1	few	TGTGCCAGCAGCGTAGGACAGTCAAATGAGCAGTTCTTC	CASSVGQSNEQFF
TRBV12-3/TRBV12-4	-	TRBJ1-5	-	TGTGCCAGCAGTCCCTCGGGGATTAGCAATCAGCCCCAGCATTTT	CASSPSGISNQPQHF
TRBV6-6	TRBD1	TRBJ2-3	-	TGTGCCAGCAGTTTACAGGGGGCGGAAGATACGCAGTATTTT	CASSLQGAEDTQYF
TRBV9	-	TRBJ2-5	-	TGTGCCAGCAGCGTAGATCCAGAGACCCAGTACTTC	CASSVDPETQYF
TRBV12-3/TRBV12-4	-	TRBJ1-1	many	TGTGCCAGCGGTGTCGGGGGTGAAGCTTTCTTT	CASGVGGEAFF
TRBV11-2	-	TRBJ2-2	-	TGTGCCAGCAGCTTAGAGTCGGTGACGCACGGGGAGCTGTTTTTT	CASSLESVTHGELFF
TRBV18	-	TRBJ2-7	many	TGTGCCAGCTCATCCTTGGACACCCAAGCTTTCTACGAGCAGTACTTC	CASSSLDTQAFYEQYF
TRBV12-3/TRBV12-4	-	TRBJ1-5	many	TGTGCCAGCAGAAGGGGCAATCAGCCCCAGCATTTT	CASRRGNQPQHF
TRBV6-2/TRBV6-3	-	TRBJ2-7	many	TGTGCCAGCGGAAATTTCTACGAGCAGTACTTC	CASGNFYEQYF
TRBV5-4	-	TRBJ1-2	many	TGTGCCAGCAGAGTTGTGCGACAGGCCCGTTTGCAAGGCTACACCTTC	CASRVVRQARLQGYTF
TRBV7-9	TRBD1	TRBJ1-1	few	TGTGCCAGCAGCACGGGACAGGGGTCGAACACTGAAGCTTTCTTT	CASSTGQGSNTEAFF
TRBV3-1	TRBD1	TRBJ2-7	-	TGTGCCAGCAGCCAAGTTCAGGGGGCTTACGAGCAGTACTTC	CASSQVQGAYEQYF
TRBV5-1	-	TRBJ2-3	-	TGCGCCAGCAGCTTGGGAGTCGGGAGCGCAGATACGCAGTATTTT	CASSLGVGSADTQYF
TRBV2	TRBD1	TRBJ2-1	many	TGTGCCAGCAGGGCCGGGACAGGGACTTACAATGAGCAGTTCTTC	CASRAGTGTYNEQFF
TRBV7-9	-	TRBJ2-6	-	TGTGCCAGCAGCCTCCGGGGAGCCTCCGGGGCCAACGTCCTGACTTTC	CASSLRGASGANVLTF
TRBV5-1	-	TRBJ1-1	few	TGCGCCAGCAGCTCGGGGACCTTGAACACTGAAGCTTTCTTT	CASSSGTLNTEAFF
TRBV27	-	TRBJ2-5	few	TGTGCCAGCAGTCCGACAGGCGCAGGTCAAGAGACCCAGTACTTC	CASSPTGAGQETQYF
TRBV6-1	-	TRBJ2-3	-	TGTGCCAGCAGTGACGCGACAGTTTCGACGCAGTATTTT	CASSDATVSTQYF
TRBV5-1	-	TRBJ1-1	-	TGCGCCAGCAGCTTGAGTTGGGGGACTGAAGCTTTCTTT	CASSLSWGTEAFF